The clone carrying this TCR beta chain has a count of ten or more. What it binds is unknown. 60 Vbeta and 13 Jbeta primers were used in PCR. TCRdb's copy holds only in-frame clones and misses some; the assay was immunoSEQ multiplex PCR. The sample has about 160,000 clones, approximately 80% seen once. Unmatched junction bases numbered 7, after V lost 10 bases and J lost 7 bases. The CDR3 is 13 amino acids. Germline loops: CDR1 SGHNT, CDR2 YYREEE (reference sequence). This entry comes from a study of cytomegalovirus exposure and HLA in healthy donors. Findings and limits, study-wide: For most TCR sequences rarity was the rule, although some public TCRs occurred in many donors. The authors later found most CMV-associated TCR beta chains appeared HLA-restricted. TCR beta V- and J-gene trimming was later associated with a missense DCLRE1C variant. In a later analysis, common viral pathogens appeared linked to several of the most significant clusters.

Sequences were obtained from PBMCs. The chain carries TRBV5-4 and TRBJ2-1; TRBD2 aligns across 11 bases. The TCR was taken from a man younger than 35 in good health and CMV-seropositive. The CDR3 coding sequence is TGTGCCTTCCTAGCGGGGGGTGGAAATGAGCAGTTCTTC. Amino acids: CAFLAGGGNEQFF. The entire variable domain, with the rest obtained from reference TRBV5-4 and TRBJ2-1, is as follows: ETGVTQSPTHLIKTRGQQVTLRCSSQSGHNTVSWYQQALGQGPQFIFQYYREEENGRGNFPPRFSGLQFPNYSSELNVNALELDDSALYLCAFLAGGGNEQFFGPGTRLTVL.